The 9 T cell receptor beta chains listed next were all sequenced from one sample in a study of blood T cells in healthy people across ages. For the second PCR, which ran for about 6 to 11 cycles, a sample-barcoded 5' primer and a J-beta primer mix were used. MiXCR, run by TCRdb on the 5' RACE reads, gives a single entry per CDR3 protein. The sample lists 600,000 to 1,000,000 distinct CDR3 sequences, roughly 25% occurring once. These data were also filed under a second study, of T cells of mothers and their children.

The source material was blood. Receptors originate from a boy aged 5-17 years in good health.

The genes are TRBV25-1 and TRBJ1-5; unclear D gene. Deletions cut 3 bases from V and 3 bases from J, with 3 bases between. From germline, CDR1 is MGHDK and CDR2 SYGVNS. The CDR3 is made up of 12 amino acids. The CDR3: CASSDANQPQHF. DNA for the CDR3: TGTGCCAGCAGTGATGCCAATCAGCCCCAGCATTTT.

The chain carries TRBV4-1 and TRBJ2-7; 9 bases agree with TRBD2. The CDR3 totals 18 residues. Germline V gene sequence: CDR1 MGHRA, CDR2 YSYEKL. Germline trimming cut 0 bases from V and 2 bases from J; bases unmatched to any gene: 11. The CDR3 DNA reads TGCGCCAGCAGCCAAGACGATGGCCTAGCGGGATTTGCCTACGAGCAGTACTTC. Its translation is CASSQDDGLAGFAYEQYF.

The chain is built from TRBV3-1 and TRBJ1-1; D gene uncertain. The germline V gene has CDR1 LGHDT and CDR2 YNNKEL (reference sequence). V was pared by 4 bases and J by 1 base, with 10 bases between. This CDR3 contains 14 residues. CDR3 nucleotides: TGTGCCAGCAGCCGCCCGGGAGGGAACACTGAAGCTTTCTTT. Translating gives CASSRPGGNTEAFF. Supplemented by reference TRBV3-1 and TRBJ1-1, the full variable domain reads DTAVSQTPKYLVTQMGNDKSIKCEQNLGHDTMYWYKQDSKKFLKIMFSYNNKELIINETVPNRFSPKSPDKAHLNLHINSLELGDSAVYFCASSRPGGNTEAFFGQGTRLTVV.

The rearrangement links TRBV14 to TRBJ2-7; no firm D call. Germline V gene data show CDR1 as SGHDN and CDR2 as FVKESK. This CDR3 has 13 residues. V gave up 4 bases and J gave up 2 bases, with 9 bases separating them. CDR3 in amino acids: CASSPGYTYEQYF. CDR3 bases: TGTGCCAGCAGCCCAGGTTATACCTACGAGCAGTACTTC. Filled out from reference TRBV14 and TRBJ2-7, the complete variable domain reads EAGVTQFPSHSVIEKGQTVTLRCDPISGHDNLYWYRRVMGKEIKFLLHFVKESKQDESGMPNNRFLAERTGGTYSTLKVQPAELEDSGVYFCASSPGYTYEQYFGPGTRLTVT.

This clonotype was seen a handful of times. The chain links TRBV19 to TRBJ2-7, with D possibly TRBD1 on 5 matching bases. This CDR3 contains 15 residues. Trimming pared 8 bases from V and 2 bases from J, leaving 19 bases between. Looked up from germline, CDR1 is LNHDA and CDR2 is SQIVND (reference sequence). The CDR3 nucleotides read TGTGCCAGTGGCAGCTCAGGGATTTCGACCTACGAGCAGTACTTC. Encoded protein: CASGSSGISTYEQYF.

This clonotype was counted between two and nine times. CDR3 protein: CASSFLPPGQAGSGNTIYF. The DNA of the CDR3 is TGTGCCAGCAGCTTCCTACCGCCTGGACAGGCCGGCTCTGGAAACACCATATATTTT. The chain couples TRBV7-8 to TRBJ1-3, with 7 bases identical to TRBD1. The length of the CDR3 is 19 residues. Germline V gene lookup returns CDR1 SGHVS and CDR2 FQNEAQ. V was pared by 3 bases and J by 0 bases, with 14 bases of the junction left unmatched.

V gene TRBV20-1 combines with J gene TRBJ2-7, with TRBD1 matching 10 bases. CDR3 length: 14 amino acids. The germline gives CDR1 DFQATT, CDR2 SNEGSKA (reference sequence). The trim removed 5 bases at V and 2 bases at J, leaving 6 bases unmatched. The CDR3 region has the DNA TGCAGTGCTCACCGGGACAGGGGCACCTACGAGCAGTACTTC. Translated: CSAHRDRGTYEQYF.

Details on this clonotype: A much larger clone lies one base from this, so it may be a read error. The rearrangement joins TRBV7-9 to TRBJ1-1, with D possibly matching TRBD1 (5 bases). CDR1 and CDR2 (germline): SEHNR, FQNEAQ (reference sequence). The CDR3 is 17 residues long. Between the trimmed V and J ends, which lost 8 bases and 1 base, there was a span of 23 bases. The chain's CDR3 is CASGSGLVGVANTEAFF. CDR3 sequence (DNA): TGTGCCAGCGGCTCGGGCTTGGTGGGGGTGGCGAACACTGAAGCTTTCTTT.

This clonotype was seen repeatedly, ten times or more. The chain links TRBV11-2 to TRBJ1-5; D unclear. V was shortened by 0 bases and J by 6 bases, with 3 bases between the two germline ends. Germline CDR1 reads SGHAT; CDR2 reads FQNNGV. There are 12 residues in the CDR3. The CDR3 loop reads CASSLEGQPQHF. CDR3 in DNA: TGTGCCAGCAGCTTAGAGGGTCAGCCCCAGCATTTT.